The source of this TCR beta chain is a study of T cell repertoires in cytomegalovirus infection. Study-level background: Alongside well-studied HLA-B-restricted CMV epitopes, recently identified HLA-C-restricted CMV epitopes were also used. Indications of both CMV infection and matching HLA type were provided by public TCR beta signatures. Study-level findings and limits: Frequencies of public TCR beta families were cumulated, and this identified carriers of CMV plus the relevant HLA. Clonotypes of TCR beta that were HLA-C-restricted and CMV-specific dominated the ex vivo response.

The CDR3 has 15 amino acids. The V gene's germline CDR1 is MNHEY and CDR2 SVGEGT. The ends were cut back, 2 bases at V and 0 bases at J, with 10 bases in the middle. TCRdb independently ran MiXCR on the reads; one entry per CDR3 protein. The sample shows fewer than 950,000 distinct CDR3 sequences, 32% of them seen only once. A few counts support this clonotype. Its target is not known. The sequence came from a human donor in good health (CMV status not recorded). Some clones in this sample may be carry-over from other donors' samples. Sequences were derived from cultured CD8+ T cells from PBMCs, sampled from culture after CMV antigen stimulation. The V gene is TRBV6-2 or TRBV6-3, the J gene TRBJ1-1; D may be TRBD1 (6 bases). As DNA, the CDR3 is TGTGCCAGCAGTTACCGGACAGAGATGAACACTGAAGCTTTCTTT. Its translation is CASSYRTEMNTEAFF.